This T cell receptor beta chain emerged from a study of cytomegalovirus exposure and HLA in healthy donors. Study conclusions and caveats: As confirmed in vitro, a few CMV-associated chains were specific for CMV antigens. In a later analysis, TCR beta V- and J-gene trimming showed a link to a missense DCLRE1C variant.

Germline V CDR1 and CDR2: SGHTA, FQGNSA. The CDR3 contains 14 residues. Trimming at V came to 5 bases and at J to 7 bases, leaving 10 bases not matched to a gene. The primer mix had 60 Vbeta and 13 Jbeta primers. Libraries were prepared by immunoSEQ multiplex PCR; TCRdb keeps only in-frame clonotypes and omits some of them. The sample yields 150,000 to 200,000 clones, approximately 70% seen once. Details on this clone: Its matching antigen is unknown.

Healthy bone marrow donors made up the cohort. This clonotype was sampled from a man between 35 and 55 years old in good health and CMV-seropositive. Sample: PBMCs. The chain combines TRBV7-2 with TRBJ2-5; 7 bases are a match to TRBD2. The CDR3 sequence is CASSRERGRVTQYF. CDR3 nucleotides: TGTGCCAGCAGCCGAGAGCGGGGAAGGGTGACCCAGTACTTC.